This TCR beta chain was identified during a study of OX40 agonist ivuxolimab in advanced cancers. Study summary: Administration of intravenous ivuxolimab to patients occurred every 2 weeks at 0.01 to 10 mg/kg.

The assay was immunoSEQ multiplex PCR, and TCRdb's table has in-frame clones only and misses some. The data hold 65,000 to 100,000 clones, with approximately 85% observed a single time. The CDR3 has 11 residues. Germline-derived CDR1 and CDR2 are MNHNS and SASEGT. The V gene lost 1 base and the J gene lost 13 bases, with 8 bases spanning the gap. This specimen was CD4+ or CD8+ T cells sorted from blood, taken in a trial of the OX40 agonist ivuxolimab. This clonotype was obtained from an adult with an advanced solid tumor such as melanoma, head and neck, liver or kidney cancer. The chain has TRBV6-1 and TRBJ2-1; tentatively, D is TRBD1 (5 bases). CDR3 amino acids: CASSEVRAQFF. DNA for the CDR3: TGTGCCAGCAGTGAAGTCAGGGCCCAGTTCTTC.